The 5 T cell receptor beta chains below all came from one sample that was sequenced in a study of shared clonotypes between healthy human individuals. Sequenced by immunoSEQ multiplex PCR; TCRdb stores in-frame clones only, minus some. The sample records some 2,400,000 clones, nearly 97% being singletons. The sequenced sample consisted of naive CD4+ T cells sorted from blood. Subset of the sample: CD45RA+ positively selected. These receptors were collected from a man aged 18 to 30 in good health.

Points on this clone: The same CDR3 can be traced to other DNA sequences in this sample. The CDR3 bases are TGTGCCAGCAATCGTGCCTACGAGCAGTACTTC. This gives the protein CASNRAYEQYF. V and J are TRBV2 and TRBJ2-7; no clear D. The CDR3 spans 11 residues. With 7 bases removed from V and 2 bases from J, the gap between germline ends came to 6 bases. Germline V gene lookup returns CDR1 SNHLY and CDR2 FYNNEI.

This chain links TRBV10-3 with TRBJ2-6; D gene uncertain. Germline V CDR1 and CDR2: ENHRY, SYGVKD. The V and J ends lost 7 bases and 1 base respectively, with 5 bases between them. The CDR3 consists of 13 residues. CDR3 in amino acids: CAITPSGANVLTF. Written as DNA, the CDR3 is TGTGCCATCACCCCGTCTGGGGCCAACGTCCTGACTTTC.

This clone was detected once. The chain joins TRBV18 to TRBJ1-1, with D uncertain. Trimming shortened V by 5 bases and J by 0 bases, and 10 bases separated the two germline ends. In germline, CDR1 is KGHSH, CDR2 LQKENI. There are 14 residues in the CDR3. Written as DNA, the CDR3 is TGTGCCAGCTCAGGACCGTTTCTGAACACTGAAGCTTTCTTT. This gives the protein CASSGPFLNTEAFF.

V and J are TRBV21-1 and TRBJ2-7; the DNA was not compared with TRBD1, the D call given in the table. TRBV21-1 counts as a pseudogene. CDR3 size: 13 residues. The CDR3, as DNA: TGTGCCAGCAGCAAAAAGGACACCTACGAGCAGTACTTC. Translation gives CASSKKDTYEQYF.

The chain employs TRBV27 and TRBJ1-6; 8 positions match TRBD1. V was clipped by 6 bases and J by 5 bases; unmatched bases: 3. CDR1 is MNHEY, CDR2 SMNVEV, per germline (reference sequence). This CDR3 is 14 amino acids long. CDR3 DNA: TGTGCCAGCAGATGGGACAGGAATAATTCACCCCTCCACTTT. This codes for CASRWDRNNSPLHF.